This is a list of T cell receptor beta chains from one sample in a study of blood T cell repertoires in COVID-19. The repertoire was sequenced with immunoSEQ multiplex PCR; TCRdb's copy has only in-frame clones and lacks some. The profile shows some 170,000 clones, 70% to 85% of them singletons. The sample was PBMCs or T cells enriched from blood (not recorded which). The receptors here all came from a woman between 45 and 65 years old who had recovered from COVID-19. Both conserved end residues are part of each CDR3. The D gene is left open where the match is weak. Size is stated for part of the rows, as once, few or many counts, or as a class when the clone is expanded.

d_call,v_call,clone_size,j_call,cdr3_aa,cdr3_nt
NA,TRBV18,once,TRBJ1-1,CASSPPASRYTEAFF,TGTGCCAGCTCACCACCAGCATCGCGGTACACTGAAGCTTTCTTT
NA,TRBV3-1/TRBV3-2,NA,TRBJ1-1,CASSPYRDWTEAFF,TGTGCCAGCAGCCCGTACAGGGATTGGACTGAAGCTTTCTTT
TRBD2,TRBV7-8,NA,TRBJ2-7,CASSLAGGYEQYF,TGTGCCAGCAGCTTAGCGGGGGGGTACGAGCAGTACTTC
TRBD2,TRBV13,NA,TRBJ2-3,CASSSWSGGATDTQYF,TGTGCCAGCAGCTCATGGAGCGGGGGAGCCACAGATACGCAGTATTTT
TRBD2,TRBV5-1,NA,TRBJ2-3,CASSRGGTDTQYF,TGCGCCAGCAGCCGGGGGGGCACAGATACGCAGTATTTT
TRBD1,TRBV6-5,few,TRBJ1-3,CASRPQGAEGNTIYF,TGTGCCAGCAGGCCACAGGGGGCGGAAGGAAACACCATATATTTT
TRBD2,TRBV15,NA,TRBJ2-1,CATSRDLSSGSSFQFF,TGTGCCACCAGCAGAGATTTAAGTAGCGGGAGTTCTTTTCAGTTCTTC
TRBD1,TRBV2,NA,TRBJ1-5,CASRFRQGSQPQHF,TGTGCCAGCAGATTTCGACAGGGTAGTCAGCCCCAGCATTTT
TRBD1,TRBV11-2,NA,TRBJ1-6,CASSSDRGNSPLHF,TGTGCCAGCAGCTCCGACAGGGGTAATTCACCCCTCCACTTT
NA,TRBV18,NA,TRBJ2-7,CASSEAAEQYF,TGTGCCAGCTCAGAAGCCGCGGAGCAGTACTTC
NA,TRBV28,NA,TRBJ1-3,CASSPPGDSGNTIYF,TGTGCCAGCAGTCCCCCGGGGGACTCTGGAAACACCATATATTTT
NA,TRBV7-2,NA,TRBJ2-7,CASSFESYEQYF,TGTGCCAGCAGCTTCGAGTCCTACGAGCAGTACTTC
TRBD2,TRBV9,once,TRBJ2-1,CASSVETSGDNEQFF,TGTGCCAGCAGCGTAGAGACTAGCGGGGATAATGAGCAGTTCTTC
TRBD2,TRBV11-2,NA,TRBJ2-1,CASSLLLAGGADEQFF,TGTGCCAGCAGCTTACTCCTAGCGGGAGGCGCGGATGAGCAGTTCTTC
NA,TRBV9,NA,TRBJ1-5,CASWQGYSNQPQHF,TGTGCCAGCTGGCAGGGCTATAGCAATCAGCCCCAGCATTTT
TRBD2,TRBV2,few,TRBJ2-7,CASSDIASGRHEQYF,TGTGCCAGCAGTGATATAGCTAGCGGGCGTCACGAGCAGTACTTC
NA,TRBV2,NA,TRBJ2-7,CASSDQWEQGYYEQYF,TGTGCCAGCAGTGACCAGTGGGAACAGGGTTACTACGAGCAGTACTTC
TRBD2,TRBV6-5,NA,TRBJ2-1,CASSYLLAGAPLIF,TGTGCCAGCAGTTACCTACTAGCGGGAGCACCACTGATCTTC
TRBD2,TRBV5-4,NA,TRBJ2-1,CASSPTSGSGEQFF,TGTGCCAGCAGCCCTACTAGCGGGAGTGGTGAGCAGTTCTTC
NA,TRBV5-4,NA,TRBJ1-3,CASSLSGNTIYF,TGTGCCAGCAGCCTTTCTGGAAACACCATATATTTT
NA,TRBV6-5,NA,TRBJ1-6,CASSLRGTYNSPLHF,TGTGCCAGCAGTTTACGGGGGACTTATAATTCACCCCTCCACTTT
NA,TRBV5-1,once,TRBJ1-2,CASSGQGSLNGYTF,TGCGCCAGCAGCGGGCAGGGAAGTTTGAATGGCTACACCTTC
TRBD1,TRBV5-1,NA,TRBJ2-3,CASRPGQRTDTQYF,TGCGCCAGCAGACCGGGACAGCGCACAGATACGCAGTATTTT
NA,TRBV10-3,few,TRBJ1-5,CAISESGDQPQHF,TGTGCCATCAGTGAGTCCGGGGATCAGCCCCAGCATTTT
NA,TRBV19,NA,TRBJ1-1,CASSIDGNTEAFF,TGTGCCAGTAGTATAGACGGGAACACTGAAGCTTTCTTT
TRBD2,TRBV3-1/TRBV3-2,NA,TRBJ2-1,CASGGLAEAGEQFF,TGTGCCAGCGGGGGACTAGCGGAGGCCGGGGAGCAGTTCTTC
NA,TRBV7-3,NA,TRBJ2-2,CASSPGRAWHGELFF,TGTGCCAGCAGCCCCGGGCGGGCCTGGCACGGGGAGCTGTTTTTT
NA,TRBV7-9,NA,TRBJ2-2,CASSPGSGELFF,TGTGCCAGCAGCCCAGGCTCCGGGGAGCTGTTTTTT
TRBD1,TRBV28,NA,TRBJ1-1,CASSAYRGPRMNTEAFF,TGTGCCAGCAGTGCGTACAGGGGGCCAAGGATGAACACTGAAGCTTTCTTT
NA,TRBV30,NA,TRBJ1-1,CAGREYTEAFF,TGTGCCGGTCGGGAGTACACTGAAGCTTTCTTT
TRBD1,TRBV30,NA,TRBJ1-3,CAWAGQEGYTIYF,TGTGCCTGGGCGGGACAGGAGGGTTACACCATATATTTT
TRBD2,TRBV7-2,NA,TRBJ2-7,CASSYTAGGRGYEQYF,TGTGCCAGCAGCTATACCGCGGGAGGGCGTGGCTACGAGCAGTACTTC
NA,TRBV4-1,few,TRBJ2-7,CASSQGVLEVYEQYF,TGCGCCAGCAGCCAGGGCGTTTTGGAGGTCTACGAGCAGTACTTC
TRBD2,TRBV18,NA,TRBJ2-3,CASSPLGTSGRARSADTQYF,TGTGCCAGCTCGCCCCTCGGGACTAGCGGGAGGGCTCGAAGTGCAGATACGCAGTATTTT
NA,TRBV11-2,few,TRBJ1-2,CASSLDSGGMGYGYTF,TGTGCCAGCAGCTTAGACTCGGGGGGCATGGGCTATGGCTACACCTTC
NA,TRBV3-1/TRBV3-2,NA,TRBJ1-4,CASSDRSNEKLFF,TGTGCCAGCAGCGACAGATCTAATGAAAAACTGTTTTTT
TRBD2,TRBV7-6,once,TRBJ2-2,CASSLPWSRGGPNTGELFF,TGTGCCAGCAGCTTACCGTGGAGCCGGGGAGGGCCAAACACCGGGGAGCTGTTTTTT
TRBD1,TRBV5-1,NA,TRBJ2-2,CASSLRSPGTAEGANTGELFF,TGCGCCAGCAGCTTGCGTTCACCCGGGACAGCTGAGGGAGCGAACACCGGGGAGCTGTTTTTT
NA,TRBV6-5,NA,TRBJ2-7,CASSTPGVAYEQYF,TGTGCCAGCAGTACCCCAGGGGTGGCCTACGAGCAGTACTTC
TRBD2,TRBV7-9,NA,TRBJ2-7,CASSLSGSNNEQYF,TGTGCCAGCAGCTTGAGCGGGAGTAATAACGAGCAGTACTTC
TRBD1,TRBV7-2,NA,TRBJ1-2,CASTRDRGANYGYTF,TGTGCCAGCACCCGGGACAGGGGAGCTAACTATGGCTACACCTTC
TRBD1,TRBV28,few,TRBJ1-3,CASNPPRGRPGNTIYF,TGTGCCAGCAACCCTCCCAGGGGGCGACCTGGAAACACCATATATTTT
TRBD2,TRBV23-1,NA,TRBJ2-1,CASRRLAGGPGSYNEQFF,TGCGCCAGCAGGCGACTAGCGGGAGGGCCGGGCTCCTACAATGAGCAGTTCTTC
TRBD2,TRBV7-8,NA,TRBJ2-3,CASSLAGGLAGGLADTQYF,TGTGCCAGCAGCTTAGCGGGAGGACTAGCGGGAGGGCTGGCTGATACGCAGTATTTT
NA,TRBV28,NA,TRBJ1-1,CASSLRGHRVANTEAFF,TGTGCCAGCAGTTTAAGGGGACATCGGGTCGCGAACACTGAAGCTTTCTTT
NA,TRBV28,NA,TRBJ1-3,CASSLSGNTIYF,TGTGCCAGCAGTTTGAGTGGAAACACCATATATTTT
NA,TRBV19,NA,TRBJ1-2,CASTKDTIGYGYTF,TGTGCCAGTACTAAGGACACCATCGGGTATGGCTACACCTTC